The 24 T cell receptor beta chains below all came from one sample that was sequenced in a study of blood T cell repertoires in COVID-19. Clones were sequenced by immunoSEQ multiplex PCR, and TCRdb holds only the in-frame ones, with some missing. The sample includes 450,000 or so clones, 75% to 90% of them seen just once. Sequencing was done on a sample of peripheral blood. These receptors originate from a woman aged 40 to 50 with COVID-19, enrolled during active disease.

This chain joins TRBV7-9 and TRBJ1-2; 9 bases agree with TRBD1. Trimming cost V 0 bases and J 8 bases; bases outside gene matches: 7. Germline lookup yields CDR1 SEHNR and CDR2 FQNEAQ (reference sequence). The CDR3 has 15 residues. CDR3 bases: TGTGCCAGCAGCTTAGCCATGCTGGACAGGGGAGGCTACACCTTC. As protein: CASSLAMLDRGGYTF.

This clone has just a few counts. This chain uses TRBV7-9 with TRBJ1-2, with 7 bases matching TRBD1. Trimming removed 6 bases from V and 3 bases from J; junction bases left unmatched: 7. This CDR3 is built from 14 residues. Germline V gene sequence: CDR1 SEHNR, CDR2 FQNEAQ (reference sequence). The DNA for the CDR3 is TGTGCCAGCAGACCCCAGGGGGTCGACTATGGCTACACCTTC. It codes for CASRPQGVDYGYTF.

This rearrangement joins TRBV6-6 to TRBJ1-1; D unclear. The CDR3 loop spans 14 amino acids. Germline V gives CDR1 MNHNY, CDR2 SVGAGI (reference sequence). The V and J ends lost 6 bases and 3 bases respectively, with 14 bases between them. The CDR3 loop reads CASRVPGGDTEAFF. The CDR3 DNA is TGTGCCAGCAGAGTACCGGGTGGCGACACTGAAGCTTTCTTT.

V usage is TRBV7-2 and J usage is TRBJ2-5, with D tentatively TRBD2 (5 bases). Germline values: CDR1 SGHTA, CDR2 FQGNSA. The V end was cut by 5 bases, the J end by 2 bases, with 12 bases between. The CDR3 has 14 amino acids. The CDR3 DNA sequence: TGTGCCAGCAGCGAACAACCGGGACAAGAGACCCAGTACTTC. Translated, it gives CASSEQPGQETQYF. Based on the CDR3 plus reference TRBV7-2 and TRBJ2-5, the full variable domain is GAGVSQSPSNKVTEKGKDVELRCDPISGHTALYWYRQSLGQGLEFLIYFQGNSAPDKSGLPSDRFSAERTGGSVSTLTIQRTQQEDSAVYLCASSEQPGQETQYFGPGTRLLVL.

This sequence joins TRBV24-1 and TRBJ2-3, with a weak D call TRBD1 (7 bases). Deletions cut 8 bases from V and 5 bases from J, with 16 bases between. Germline V gene lookup returns CDR1 KGHDR and CDR2 SFDVKD. The CDR3 runs 14 residues. Written as DNA, the CDR3 is TGTGCCACCATACCAGGGGGGATTAAAGATACGCAGTATTTT. This encodes CATIPGGIKDTQYF.

This sequence joins TRBV19 and TRBJ1-5, with D possibly TRBD1 on 5 matching bases. Deletions cut 8 bases from V and 2 bases from J, with 10 bases between. This CDR3 is 13 amino acids long. The germline CDR1 and CDR2 sequences are LNHDA and SQIVND (reference sequence). Written as DNA, the CDR3 is TGTGCCAGTCGTCCCAGGGGCAATCAGCCCCAGCATTTT. Protein: CASRPRGNQPQHF.

V is TRBV28 and J is TRBJ1-1; D unclear. The germline V gene has CDR1 MDHEN and CDR2 SYDVKM. Trimming stripped 2 bases from V and 5 bases from J, with 6 bases between. This CDR3 contains 12 residues. This CDR3 reads CASSLAETEAFF. The CDR3 nucleotides read TGTGCCAGCAGTTTAGCAGAAACTGAAGCTTTCTTT.

CDR3: CASSPGQGNSPLHF. The DNA for the CDR3 is TGTGCCAGCAGTCCCGGACAGGGCAATTCACCCCTCCACTTT. This sequence joins TRBV11-2 and TRBJ1-6; 8 bases align to TRBD1. Germline trimming cut 6 bases from V and 7 bases from J; bases unmatched to any gene: 5. The germline CDR1 and CDR2 sequences are SGHAT and FQNNGV. The CDR3 extends over 14 amino acids.

This clone has just a few counts. The gene calls are TRBV5-8 and TRBJ1-1; 11 bases align to TRBD1. The CDR3 spans 17 residues. Germline V lookup: CDR1 SGHTS, CDR2 YDEGEE. The V and J ends lost 4 bases and 3 bases, in that order; junction bases with no gene match: 11. The CDR3 coding sequence is TGTGCCAGCAGCCCAGGACAGGGGGCGAAGAGGGACACTGAAGCTTTCTTT. Translated: CASSPGQGAKRDTEAFF. The variable domain in full, with the rest retrieved from reference TRBV5-8 and TRBJ1-1, is EAGVTQSPTHLIKTRGQQATLRCSPISGHTSVYWYQQALGLGLQFLLWYDEGEERNRGNFPPRFSGRQFPNYSSELNVNALELEDSALYLCASSPGQGAKRDTEAFFGQGTRLTVV.

This clone was detected only a few times. V is TRBV28 and J is TRBJ1-5; D possibly corresponds to TRBD1 (5 bases). The germline V gene encodes CDR1 MDHEN and CDR2 SYDVKM. V dropped 7 bases and J dropped 9 bases, with 13 bases sitting between them. The CDR3 is 12 residues long. CDR3 nucleotides: TGTGCCAGCAATACAGCGGGGCGGCCCCAGCATTTT. Its translation: CASNTAGRPQHF.

The gene calls are TRBV4-2 and TRBJ1-2; TRBD1 matches 7 bases. V shed 0 bases and J 5 bases; nucleotides not matched to a gene: 6. This CDR3 spans 15 amino acids. CDR1 is LGHNA, CDR2 YNFKEQ, per germline. In nucleotides, the CDR3 is TGTGCCAGCAGCCAAGAAAGGGACAGCGGGTATGGCTACACCTTC. Encoded protein: CASSQERDSGYGYTF.

This clone was counted once. Mismatch with germline at one junction end may stem from a read error. The chain couples TRBV6-1 to TRBJ1-4, with 7 bases identical to TRBD1. Germline CDR1 reads MNHNS; CDR2 reads SASEGT. This CDR3 region has 18 residues. The CDR3 spells CASSEGREGATGNKKLFF. In DNA form, the CDR3 reads TGTGCCAGCAGTGAAGGGCGAGAGGGGGCAACGGGTAATAAAAAACTGTTTTTT.

This rearrangement joins TRBV2 to TRBJ1-2, with TRBD1 matching 8 bases. V trimming: 3 bases; J trimming: 8 bases; junction bases outside the gene matches: 8. From germline, CDR1 is SNHLY and CDR2 FYNNEI. This CDR3 is built from 14 residues. For the CDR3, the DNA is TGTGCCAGCAGTGATCGCCGGACAGGGCACGGCTACACCTTC. It yields the protein CASSDRRTGHGYTF.

The DNA for the CDR3 is TGCAGTGCTAGTCAGGGCGGGGGGGATTATGGCTACACCTTC. Its translation is CSASQGGGDYGYTF. The chain carries TRBV20-1 and TRBJ1-2; D might be TRBD1 (5 bases). The CDR3 is 14 amino acids. V was trimmed by 3 bases and J by 5 bases, leaving 16 bases between them. Germline loops: CDR1 DFQATT, CDR2 SNEGSKA (reference sequence).

The genes are TRBV6-5 and TRBJ1-2; 7 bases align to TRBD1. The germline V gene has CDR1 MNHEY and CDR2 SVGAGI. The CDR3 spans 12 residues. V gave up 6 bases and J gave up 4 bases; unmatched junction bases: 2. CDR3 coding DNA: TGTGCCAGCAGGGGGGACAGCTATGGCTACACCTTC. Translation: CASRGDSYGYTF.

This clone was seen a single time. V is TRBV27 and J is TRBJ2-5; 10 bases agree with TRBD1. V gave up 0 bases and J gave up 4 bases; unmatched junction bases: 2. This CDR3 spans 15 amino acids. Germline values: CDR1 MNHEY, CDR2 SMNVEV (reference sequence). The CDR3 DNA reads TGTGCCAGCAGTTTATCGCGGACAGGGGGAGAGACCCAGTACTTC. Translated: CASSLSRTGGETQYF.

The chain recombines TRBV28 with TRBJ2-1; 8 bases agree with TRBD2. Germline V gives CDR1 MDHEN, CDR2 SYDVKM. V gave up 2 bases and J gave up 13 bases; unmatched junction bases: 7. The CDR3 has 13 residues. The CDR3 protein is CASSLTNGGAQFF. CDR3 nucleotide sequence: TGTGCCAGCAGTTTAACGAACGGGGGGGCTCAGTTCTTC.

The chain employs TRBV29-1 and TRBJ2-1, with 8 bases that match TRBD2. This CDR3 is built from 11 residues. The V segment lost 0 bases and the J segment 16 bases; nucleotides outside the gene matches: 5. Germline V gene data show CDR1 as SQVTM and CDR2 as ANQGSEA. CDR3 sequence (DNA): TGCAGCGTTGAAGACGGACTAGCCGACTTCTTC. This sequence encodes CSVEDGLADFF.

The V gene is TRBV4-3, the J gene TRBJ2-7; TRBD1 is a possible D gene (6 bases). CDR3 length: 14 amino acids. The V and J ends lost 0 bases and 3 bases respectively, with 9 bases between them. The germline V gene encodes CDR1 LGHNA and CDR2 YSLEER. CDR3 in DNA: TGCGCCAGCAGCCAAGAGGGACATAGCTACGAGCAGTACTTC. This translates into CASSQEGHSYEQYF.

The rearrangement links TRBV5-1 to TRBJ1-1; no clear D gene. The CDR3 spans 11 residues. Trimming stripped 0 bases from V and 7 bases from J, with 4 bases between. Per the germline V gene, CDR1 is SGHRS and CDR2 is YFSETQ. The CDR3 reads CASSLDSEAFF. The CDR3 DNA follows: TGCGCCAGCAGCTTGGACAGTGAAGCTTTCTTT. The entire variable domain, with the rest obtained from reference TRBV5-1 and TRBJ1-1, is as follows: KAGVTQTPRYLIKTRGQQVTLSCSPISGHRSVSWYQQTPGQGLQFLFEYFSETQRNKGNFPGRFSGRQFSNSRSEMNVSTLELGDSALYLCASSLDSEAFFGQGTRLTVV.

This clone was seen just once. V and J are TRBV5-1 and TRBJ2-1, with D possibly being TRBD1 (5 bases). CDR1 is SGHRS, CDR2 YFSETQ, per germline. The CDR3 is 11 residues long. V was trimmed by 4 bases and J by 13 bases, leaving 12 bases between them. CDR3 sequence: CASSTGLGQFF. For the CDR3, the DNA is TGCGCCAGCAGCACAGGTCTAGGACAGTTCTTC.

V is TRBV5-1 and J is TRBJ2-7, with D maybe TRBD2 (6 bases). The CDR3 contains 14 residues. CDR1 and CDR2 (germline): SGHRS, YFSETQ. Trimming shortened V by 3 bases and J by 3 bases, and 13 bases separated the two germline ends. The CDR3 coding sequence is TGCGCCAGCAGCTCGAGGAACGGGGGCTACGAGCAGTACTTC. Residues: CASSSRNGGYEQYF.

The chain carries TRBV19 and TRBJ2-2, with 12 bases that match TRBD2. V shed 3 bases and J 0 bases; nucleotides not matched to a gene: 5. Germline V gene lookup returns CDR1 LNHDA and CDR2 SQIVND (reference sequence). The CDR3 spans 18 residues. CDR3 nucleotides: TGTGCCAGTAGTATCGGACTAGCGGGGCGTGCGAACACCGGGGAGCTGTTTTTT. It specifies CASSIGLAGRANTGELFF.

The genes are TRBV5-1 and TRBJ2-2; a weak D match, TRBD1 (6 bases). The germline V gene has CDR1 SGHRS and CDR2 YFSETQ. Trimming removed 4 bases at V and 7 bases at J, with 14 bases between. CDR3 length: 14 amino acids. The CDR3 DNA follows: TGCGCCAGCAGCCCCAGGGGAGAGGGCGGGGAGCTGTTTTTT. It encodes CASSPRGEGGELFF. The whole variable domain, remainder taken from reference TRBV5-1 and TRBJ2-2, is KAGVTQTPRYLIKTRGQQVTLSCSPISGHRSVSWYQQTPGQGLQFLFEYFSETQRNKGNFPGRFSGRQFSNSRSEMNVSTLELGDSALYLCASSPRGEGGELFFGEGSRLTVL.